This TCR beta chain was observed in a study of cytotoxic CD8 clonotypes in ibrutinib-treated CLL. Study-wide results and caveats: Against age-matched healthy donors, baseline clonality ran higher and tracked circulating CD8+ T-cell counts. Clonality climbed at ibrutinib response, then dropped toward baseline at progression.

About this clone itself: Its matching antigen is unknown.

TCRdb keeps only in-frame clones here, not all; method: immunoSEQ multiplex PCR. The sample lists some 290,000 clones; just under 80% were seen once. The source of roughly 1.9 micrograms of genomic DNA for TCR beta libraries was cryopreserved PBMCs. Germline lookup yields CDR1 SGHRS and CDR2 YFSETQ. This CDR3 spans 15 amino acids. Trimming took 4 bases from V and 4 from J, leaving 15 bases between them. The chain couples TRBV5-1 to TRBJ1-5; TRBD1 might be the D (5 bases). The sample in question was PBMCs, obtained before ibrutinib treatment. The TCR comes from a human donor with chronic lymphocytic leukemia. The CDR3 loop reads CASSASGGTNQPQHF. CDR3 nucleotides: TGCGCCAGCAGCGCCTCGGGGGGAACTAATCAGCCCCAGCATTTT.